This T cell receptor (beta chain) appears in the sequencing data of a study of T and B cells in COVID-19 patients. General study results and limits: The recovered cohort had more than 2,000 exclusive TCR clusters, including roughly 28 low generation probability clusters. Patients with COVID-19 reportedly showed strongly skewed T cell receptor beta variable and joining gene usage. Early severe-case samples and blood from mildly ill patients during symptoms were in short supply. At recovery TRB diversity and richness exceeded healthy donors, after highly clonal active COVID-19 repertoires.

Blood genomic DNA input for TRB amplification was roughly 250-500 ng. BIOMED2 TRB-A/B primer pools were used in multiplex TRB PCR. TCRdb fed the multiplex PCR reads into MiXCR, producing one record per CDR3 protein. The table lists some 13,000 distinct CDR3 sequences, about 25% of them singletons, with approximately 4% in the top ten. Germline V gives CDR1 SQVTM, CDR2 ANQGSEA. Trimming cost V 5 bases and J 0 bases; bases outside gene matches: 4. CDR3 length: 16 residues. By share of the sample, this clonotype is medium-sized. Its specificity is unknown. This chain uses TRBV29-1 with TRBJ2-7, with TRBD2 matching over 16 bases. Source material: blood. The sequence came from a human donor who had recovered from COVID-19. This CDR3 reads CSVTGTSGGASYEQYF. CDR3 nucleotides: TGCAGCGTTACCGGGACTAGCGGGGGGGCCTCCTACGAGCAGTACTTC.